This paragraph reports one TCR beta chain. This entry is derived from a study of blood T cells in healthy people across ages. V gave up 5 bases and J gave up 8 bases; unmatched junction bases: 12. In germline, CDR1 is SEHNR, CDR2 FQNEAQ (reference sequence). This CDR3 has 15 residues. The use of a sample-barcoded 5' primer and a J-beta primer mix characterized a second PCR of roughly 7 to 12 cycles. Unique molecular identifiers of 12 random nucleotides labeled each cDNA. Each CDR3 protein gets one entry after TCRdb re-called the 5' RACE reads with MiXCR. This table has 600,000 to 1,000,000 distinct CDR3 sequences, 20% to 25% appearing once. These sequences were also reported in another study, on T cells of mothers and their children. That work adds: Sequencing returned over 10 million TCR beta CDR3 reads per mother and about 3 million per child.

This clonotype was sampled from a boy between 10 and 17 years old in good health. V usage is TRBV7-9 and J usage is TRBJ1-2, with 9 bases that match TRBD1. Source material: blood. CDR3 in amino acids: CASSDTGTGQGGYTF. As DNA, the CDR3 is TGTGCCAGCAGCGATACCGGGACAGGGCAAGGCGGCTACACCTTC.